This entry lists 29 T cell receptor beta chains sequenced from one sample in a study of control samples from healthy donors and cancer patients. The data were produced by immunoSEQ multiplex PCR, yet TCRdb's version contains in-frame clones alone and is incomplete. This table has 100,000 to 150,000 clones, around nine tenths appearing once. Source material: blood. The receptors here all came from a man in his forties in good health.

This chain connects TRBV18 to TRBJ1-5, with D unresolved. The CDR3 contains 13 residues. Germline values: CDR1 KGHSH, CDR2 LQKENI. Between the trimmed V and J ends, which lost 4 bases and 0 bases, there was a span of 4 bases. The CDR3 is CASSLNSNQPQHF. The CDR3 DNA is TGTGCCAGCTCACTCAATAGCAATCAGCCCCAGCATTTT.

The chain uses TRBV7-8 and TRBJ2-3, with 7 bases identical to TRBD2. The CDR3 loop spans 12 amino acids. Germline CDR1 and CDR2: SGHVS and FQNEAQ. V gave up 5 bases and J gave up 4 bases; unmatched junction bases: 0. CDR3 nucleotides: TGTGCCAGCAGCCGGGGGGCAGATACGCAGTATTTT. Translation gives CASSRGADTQYF.

In regard to this clone: The sample holds other DNA sequences that translate to the same CDR3. This chain joins TRBV30 and TRBJ1-1, with D perhaps matching TRBD1 (6 bases). Germline CDR1 GTSNPN, CDR2 SVGIG (reference sequence). V lost 1 base, J lost 8 bases, and 14 bases lay in between. This CDR3 region has 13 residues. The CDR3 nucleotides read TGTGCCTGGAGTGCGGGGGGCCGCACCGAAGCTTTCTTT. It encodes CAWSAGGRTEAFF.

V is TRBV20-1 and J is TRBJ1-4, with 7 bases identical to TRBD1. The length of the CDR3 is 12 residues. Germline V CDR1 and CDR2: DFQATT, SNEGSKA (reference sequence). V shed 3 bases, J shed 7 bases, and the junction held 2 bases outside the gene matches. DNA of the CDR3: TGCAGTGCTAGTGGGGACAGTGAAAAACTGTTTTTT. It is translated as CSASGDSEKLFF.

The chain links TRBV24-1 to TRBJ2-5; D is undetermined. CDR3 length: 13 residues. The V gene's germline CDR1 is KGHDR and CDR2 SFDVKD. With 3 bases removed from V and 5 bases from J, the gap between germline ends came to 9 bases. The CDR3 loop is CATSDPPIETQYF. CDR3 nucleotide sequence: TGTGCCACCAGTGATCCCCCCATCGAGACCCAGTACTTC.

V gene TRBV6-6 combines with J gene TRBJ2-3; 12 bases fit TRBD2. The CDR3 consists of 15 residues. Germline-derived CDR1 and CDR2 are MNHNY and SVGAGI (reference sequence). V lost 2 bases, J lost 4 bases, and 1 base stayed unmatched. The CDR3 spells CASSYGLAGSDTQYF. For the CDR3, the DNA is TGTGCCAGCAGTTACGGACTAGCGGGGTCAGATACGCAGTATTTT.

This clone was counted only a few times. The rearrangement links TRBV7-2 to TRBJ2-3, with TRBD2 matching over 10 bases. The CDR3 has 17 residues. The germline gives CDR1 SGHTA, CDR2 FQGNSA. Trimming removed 3 bases from V and 2 bases from J; junction bases left unmatched: 8. The DNA of the CDR3 is TGTGCCAGCAGCTTTGGAGTACTAGCGGGGAACACAGATACGCAGTATTTT. It translates to CASSFGVLAGNTDTQYF.

The rearrangement links TRBV12-3 or TRBV12-4 to TRBJ2-7, with D perhaps matching TRBD2 (5 bases). The CDR3 loop spans 13 amino acids. The germline V and J ends were trimmed by 4 bases and 5 bases, with 12 bases remaining between them. The CDR3, as DNA: TGTGCCAGCAGTTACCACCCGGGGAACGAGCAGTACTTC. This codes for CASSYHPGNEQYF.

J is TRBJ1-6 and V is TRBV7-8, with D unclear. The V gene lost 0 bases and the J gene lost 10 bases, with 10 bases spanning the gap. The CDR3 has 14 residues. Germline-derived CDR1 and CDR2 are SGHVS and FQNEAQ. CDR3 loop: CASSLALGFSPLHF. In nucleotides, the CDR3 is TGTGCCAGCAGCTTAGCGCTCGGGTTCTCACCCCTCCACTTT.

The genes are TRBV4-1 and TRBJ1-3; D gene ambiguous. Germline CDR1 and CDR2: MGHRA and YSYEKL. V lost 2 bases and J 4 bases, leaving 15 bases between the germline ends. The CDR3 sequence is 16 residues long. The CDR3: CASSQMGGSSGNTIYF. In DNA form, the CDR3 reads TGCGCCAGCAGCCAAATGGGAGGGTCATCGGGAAACACCATATATTTT.

V and J are TRBV7-2 and TRBJ1-5; weak D call: TRBD1 (5 bases). The CDR3 runs 13 residues. Germline V lookup: CDR1 SGHTA, CDR2 FQGNSA. Trimming cost V 5 bases and J 6 bases, with 11 bases left between them. CDR3 in amino acids: CASSLRVGQPQHF. The CDR3 nucleotides are TGTGCCAGCAGCCTCAGGGTTGGTCAGCCCCAGCATTTT.

V gene TRBV11-2 combines with J gene TRBJ1-1; maybe TRBD1 (6 bases). In germline, CDR1 is SGHAT, CDR2 FQNNGV. The length of the CDR3 is 15 residues. The germline V and J ends were trimmed by 2 bases and 1 base, with 11 bases remaining between them. CDR3 DNA: TGTGCCAGCAGCTTACCCGGGACACCGAACACTGAAGCTTTCTTT. This translates into CASSLPGTPNTEAFF.

The chain links TRBV2 to TRBJ2-2, with TRBD2 identical over 8 bases. Germline V gives CDR1 SNHLY, CDR2 FYNNEI. There are 16 residues in the CDR3. Germline trimming cut 8 bases from V and 4 bases from J; bases unmatched to any gene: 12. The CDR3 protein is CASLGSRGGLTGELFF. CDR3 nucleotides: TGTGCCAGCTTGGGCAGCCGGGGGGGCCTCACCGGGGAGCTGTTTTTT.

The chain employs TRBV10-3 and TRBJ1-1, with 11 bases lining up with TRBD1. CDR1 ENHRY and CDR2 SYGVKD come from the germline V gene. CDR3 length: 15 amino acids. Losses at the gene ends were 6 bases for V and 3 bases for J; bases not matched to a gene: 6. CDR3: CAISSRDRGDTEAFF. The DNA of the CDR3 is TGTGCCATCAGCTCACGGGACAGGGGGGACACTGAAGCTTTCTTT.

The V and J genes are TRBV7-9 and TRBJ2-1; 9 bases are a match to TRBD1. The length of the CDR3 is 14 residues. V was clipped by 5 bases and J by 7 bases; unmatched bases: 6. Germline V gives CDR1 SEHNR, CDR2 FQNEAQ (reference sequence). The CDR3 DNA reads TGTGCCAGCAGCGCCGGGACAGGGCGGAATGAGCAGTTCTTC. It is translated as CASSAGTGRNEQFF.

The chain is built from TRBV11-2 and TRBJ2-1; 11 nucleotides agree with TRBD1. Germline V gives CDR1 SGHAT, CDR2 FQNNGV. The CDR3 is 17 residues long. V lost 5 bases, J lost 6 bases, and 12 bases stayed unmatched. CDR3: CASSPGTGGATGNEQFF. DNA of the CDR3: TGTGCCAGCAGCCCTGGGACAGGGGGAGCTACAGGCAATGAGCAGTTCTTC.

The sample holds one count of this clone. The rearrangement uses TRBV29-1 and TRBJ2-7; D not certain. V was clipped by 6 bases and J by 2 bases, with 14 bases between them. Germline-derived CDR1 and CDR2 are SQVTM and ANQGSEA. This CDR3 has 13 residues. This CDR3 reads CSVSLLTPYEQYF. The CDR3 DNA sequence: TGCAGCGTCAGCCTGCTTACGCCCTACGAGCAGTACTTC.

This clone was observed a single time. J is TRBJ1-5 and V is TRBV10-3, with 8 bases fitting TRBD1. The CDR3 loop spans 16 amino acids. Unmatched junction bases numbered 10, after V lost 2 bases and J lost 7 bases. Per the germline V gene, CDR1 is ENHRY and CDR2 is SYGVKD. CDR3 region: CAISERADRVGQPQHF. The DNA for the CDR3 is TGTGCCATCAGTGAGAGGGCGGACAGGGTGGGACAGCCCCAGCATTTT.

The chain recombines TRBV6-5 with TRBJ1-2, with no clear D. CDR3 length: 16 residues. The V end was cut by 2 bases, the J end by 2 bases, with 15 bases between. Per the germline V gene, CDR1 is MNHEY and CDR2 is SVGAGI. Written as DNA, the CDR3 is TGTGCCAGCAGTTACCGGGTGGGTTTTGAAAACTATGGCTACACCTTC. This sequence encodes CASSYRVGFENYGYTF.

This clone was observed a handful of times. The genes are TRBV6-2 or TRBV6-3 and TRBJ2-3; 15 positions match TRBD2. This CDR3 has 21 residues. V lost 6 bases to trimming and J lost 0 bases; unmatched junction nucleotides: 16. Germline V CDR1 and CDR2: MNHEY, SVGEGT. As DNA, the CDR3 is TGTGCCAGCAGCCCGACTTGGACTAGCGGGGGGGATATCCCTAGCACAGATACGCAGTATTTT. It encodes CASSPTWTSGGDIPSTDTQYF.

The chain carries TRBV10-1 and TRBJ2-2, with D perhaps TRBD2 (5 bases). The CDR3 spans 14 residues. V lost 3 bases to trimming and J lost 4 bases, with 9 bases between them. The germline V gene has CDR1 WNHNN and CDR2 SYGVQD (reference sequence). The CDR3 is CASSDPLATGELFF. The CDR3 nucleotides read TGCGCCAGCAGTGACCCTCTAGCCACCGGGGAGCTGTTTTTT.

The chain links TRBV5-1 to TRBJ1-3, with a weak D call TRBD1 (6 bases). V dropped 0 bases and J dropped 3 bases, with 10 bases sitting between them. The CDR3 consists of 15 residues. The germline CDR1 and CDR2 sequences are SGHRS and YFSETQ. This CDR3 is CASSLAGAGGNTIYF. The DNA of the CDR3 is TGCGCCAGCAGCTTGGCGGGGGCCGGTGGAAACACCATATATTTT.

This chain joins TRBV24-1 and TRBJ2-3; D not certain. Trimming removed 0 bases at V and 6 bases at J, with 12 bases between. Per the germline V gene, CDR1 is KGHDR and CDR2 is SFDVKD. CDR3 length: 15 residues. Here the CDR3 reads CATSDLSGSSDTQYF. As DNA, the CDR3 is TGTGCCACCAGTGATTTGTCTGGGTCTTCTGATACGCAGTATTTT.

The chain carries TRBV4-1 and TRBJ2-3; D ambiguous. This CDR3 contains 16 residues. Germline V lookup: CDR1 MGHRA, CDR2 YSYEKL. The V and J ends lost 0 bases and 7 bases respectively, with 17 bases between them. The CDR3 DNA follows: TGCGCCAGCAGCCAAGATCTTTCCGATGGACCCTATACGCAGTATTTT. It specifies CASSQDLSDGPYTQYF.

This clone has just a few counts. The rearrangement joins TRBV24-1 to TRBJ2-7; D possibly uses TRBD1 or TRBD2 (5 bases each). The CDR3 is 16 amino acids. The germline V and J ends were trimmed by 4 bases and 5 bases, with 20 bases remaining between them. Germline CDR1 is KGHDR and CDR2 is SFDVKD. The chain's CDR3 is CATSDPPGTQPNEQYF. CDR3 nucleotides: TGTGCCACCAGTGACCCCCCCGGGACCCAGCCTAACGAGCAGTACTTC.

The V and J genes are TRBV5-6 and TRBJ2-7, with D possibly being TRBD1 or TRBD2 (7 bases each). V was clipped by 4 bases and J by 1 base, with 18 bases between them. The CDR3 loop spans 16 amino acids. Germline V CDR1 and CDR2: SGHDT, YYEEEE. The CDR3, as DNA: TGTGCCAGCAGCCCACCGGGGAGGGGGCTTTCCTACGAGCAGTACTTC. It is translated as CASSPPGRGLSYEQYF.

The chain carries TRBV6-1 and TRBJ2-3; D is unclear. Germline V gene lookup returns CDR1 MNHNS and CDR2 SASEGT. Trimming took 2 bases from V and 1 from J, leaving 10 bases between them. CDR3 length equals 15 residues. The chain's CDR3 is CASSESNSRTDTQYF. DNA for the CDR3: TGTGCCAGCAGTGAAAGTAACAGTCGCACAGATACGCAGTATTTT.

This CDR3 is CASSPRTSERADTQYF. As DNA, the CDR3 is TGTGCCAGCAGCCCTCGGACTAGCGAAAGGGCAGATACGCAGTATTTT. This sequence joins TRBV7-9 and TRBJ2-3, with 9 bases that match TRBD2. V trimming: 5 bases; J trimming: 4 bases; junction bases outside the gene matches: 10. CDR1 is SEHNR and CDR2 is FQNEAQ in the germline V gene (reference sequence). The length of the CDR3 is 16 residues.

This chain links TRBV6-5 with TRBJ1-1; D gene ambiguous. The CDR3 has 13 amino acids. The germline V gene has CDR1 MNHEY and CDR2 SVGAGI. V was clipped by 6 bases and J by 2 bases, with 10 bases between them. CDR3 DNA: TGTGCCAGCAGCCTAACCGACAACACTGAAGCTTTCTTT. Translated, it gives CASSLTDNTEAFF.